Given below is one TCR beta chain in context. As yet, its antigen is unknown. These data belong to a study of cytomegalovirus exposure and HLA in healthy donors. Study-wide findings and caveats: For presence/absence analyses, sequencing depth was assumed to be roughly uniform across donors.

The primer mix had 60 Vbeta and 13 Jbeta primers. Using immunoSEQ multiplex PCR, the repertoire was profiled, and TCRdb retains in-frame clones only, with some absent. In the table there are 150,000 to 200,000 clones, 68% of which are singletons. This CDR3 contains 15 residues. With 3 bases clipped from V and 4 bases from J, the junction kept 5 bases outside the gene matches. Germline V lookup: CDR1 MNHEY, CDR2 SMNVEV (reference sequence). This chain links TRBV27 with TRBJ2-5; the match to TRBD2 covers 10 bases. Sequencing used PBMCs. The source is a man aged 50-59 years in good health and CMV-seronegative. DNA for the CDR3: TGTGCCAGCAGTTTCGAGCGGGGGGGCCGAGAGACCCAGTACTTC. The encoded protein is CASSFERGGRETQYF.